What follows are 20 T cell receptor beta chains derived from one specimen sequenced in a study of monozygotic twins with inflammatory bowel disease. TCRdb re-called the 5' RACE reads and gives one entry per CDR3 protein, without DNA. The sample data list more than 350,000 distinct CDR3 sequences. Specimen: blood. All receptors derive from a human donor with ulcerative colitis or Crohn's disease, or a healthy co-twin of an affected twin (not recorded which).

The V and J genes are TRBV29-1 and TRBJ2-1. This CDR3 comprises 15 residues. Germline V gene lookup returns CDR1 SQVTM and CDR2 ANQGSEA. The CDR3 protein is CSVGGRVRIGGEQFF.

This sequence joins TRBV12-3 or TRBV12-4 and TRBJ1-5; there is no DNA to check the TCRdb D call of TRBD1. This CDR3 has 15 amino acids. CDR3 sequence: CASSSYGTGRQPQHF.

This sequence joins TRBV7-2 and TRBJ2-7; TCRdb indicates TRBD2, and absent DNA this call remains unverified. CDR3 length: 13 amino acids. In germline, CDR1 is SGHTA, CDR2 FQGNSA. The chain's CDR3 is CASSPLTRGEQYF.

This rearrangement joins TRBV6-2 or TRBV6-3 to TRBJ1-3. The CDR3 is 16 amino acids. Germline CDR1 and CDR2: MNHEY and SVGEGT. CDR3 region: CASSFGSLNSGNTIYF.

The chain joins TRBV5-1 to TRBJ1-5; with no DNA, the TCRdb D assignment of TRBD1 cannot be verified. CDR3 length equals 15 residues. CDR1 is SGHRS and CDR2 is YFSETQ in the germline V gene. The CDR3 sequence is CASSLTGADGKAQHF.

The chain recombines TRBV7-3 with TRBJ2-7; TCRdb's D gene call, TRBD1, goes unchecked for lack of DNA. The CDR3 is made up of 15 amino acids. Germline V lookup: CDR1 SGHTA, CDR2 FQGTGA. CDR3 protein: CASSAPTGSIYEQYF.

The J gene is TRBJ2-1, the V gene TRBV14; TCRdb lists TRBD2, though no DNA is available to test this call. The CDR3 sequence is 17 residues long. The V gene's germline CDR1 is SGHDN and CDR2 FVKESK. The CDR3 here is CASSRGETSGRRNEQFF. The whole variable domain, remainder taken from reference TRBV14 and TRBJ2-1, is EAGVTQFPSHSVIEKGQTVTLRCDPISGHDNLYWYRRVMGKEIKFLLHFVKESKQDESGMPNNRFLAERTGGTYSTLKVQPAELEDSGVYFCASSRGETSGRRNEQFFGPGTRLTVL.

This rearrangement joins TRBV4-1 to TRBJ2-1; checking the TCRdb D call of TRBD1 is not possible without DNA. The length of the CDR3 is 14 residues. Germline-derived CDR1 and CDR2 are MGHRA and YSYEKL. The CDR3: CASSQLGGLNEQFF.

The chain is built from TRBV4-1 and TRBJ2-3; TCRdb's D call, TRBD1, is unchecked because there is no DNA. CDR1 and CDR2 (germline): MGHRA, YSYEKL. The CDR3 is 15 amino acids. The CDR3 sequence: CASMHQGALADTQYF.

The gene calls are TRBV11-1 and TRBJ2-3; lacking DNA, the TRBD2 call made by TCRdb goes unchecked. The CDR3 contains 18 residues. CDR1 is SGHAT, CDR2 FQDESV, per germline (reference sequence). The CDR3: CASSPPGLAGGPTDTQYF.

This rearrangement joins TRBV20-1 to TRBJ1-1; TCRdb's D call, TRBD1, is unchecked because there is no DNA. CDR1 and CDR2 from the germline V gene are DFQATT and SNEGSKA (reference sequence). The CDR3 length is 13 residues. CDR3 region: CSALGGMNTEAFF.

The chain joins TRBV4-1 to TRBJ2-3; TCRdb indicates TRBD2, and absent DNA this call remains unverified. This CDR3 is 19 amino acids long. CDR1 is MGHRA, CDR2 YSYEKL, per germline. The CDR3 is CASSQFRGLSSGGYNTQYF.

The gene calls are TRBV11-2 and TRBJ1-4; lacking DNA, the TRBD1 call made by TCRdb goes unchecked. Germline CDR1 reads SGHAT; CDR2 reads FQNNGV. This CDR3 has 18 residues. This CDR3 reads CASSLVWTGGATNEKLFF.

CDR3: CASSYSGQVPSGANVLTF. The chain has TRBV6-5 and TRBJ2-6; the D call of TRBD1 rests on TCRdb alone, since no DNA is present to check it. CDR3 length: 18 residues. Looked up from germline, CDR1 is MNHEY and CDR2 is SVGAGI.

The J gene is TRBJ1-5, the V gene TRBV12-3 or TRBV12-4; the D gene TCRdb calls, TRBD1, cannot be checked with no DNA. The CDR3 consists of 12 residues. The CDR3 region is CASSPGAQPQHF.

The V gene is TRBV7-9, the J gene TRBJ2-5; as DNA is missing, the TRBD1 call by TCRdb cannot be tested. The CDR3 covers 13 residues. Germline V gene sequence: CDR1 SEHNR, CDR2 FQNEAQ (reference sequence). The CDR3 is CASSPGGLVAQYF.

The V and J genes are TRBV12-3 or TRBV12-4 and TRBJ1-1; as DNA is missing, the TRBD1 call by TCRdb cannot be tested. The CDR3 extends over 15 amino acids. CDR3 sequence: CASSSLDLGGTEAFF.

The rearrangement links TRBV12-3 or TRBV12-4 to TRBJ2-3; TCRdb lists TRBD1, though no DNA is available to test this call. This CDR3 has 13 residues. The CDR3 reads CASTHGGSDTQYF.

This chain connects TRBV20-1 to TRBJ1-5. CDR1 and CDR2 from the germline V gene are DFQATT and SNEGSKA (reference sequence). The CDR3 is 15 residues long. The CDR3 is CSARVAPQGNQPQHF.

The chain recombines TRBV7-6 with TRBJ1-4; TCRdb lists TRBD1, though no DNA is available to test this call. Per germline, CDR1 SGHVS and CDR2 FNYEAQ. The CDR3 consists of 15 residues. The CDR3 reads CASTQRGGTNEKLFF. The full variable domain, rest sourced from reference TRBV7-6 and TRBJ1-4, is GAGVSQSPRYKVTKRGQDVALRCDPISGHVSLYWYRQALGQGPEFLTYFNYEAQQDKSGLPNDRFSAERPEGSISTLTIQRTEQRDSAMYRCASTQRGGTNEKLFFGSGTQLSVL.